The clone carrying this T cell receptor beta chain was seen a few times. Its cognate antigen is unknown. Other DNA sequences in the sample encode the same CDR3. Sorting with CD45RO/CCR7/CD25/CD127/CD95/CD27 yielded naive, central memory, regulatory and stem-like memory CD4+ cells. Every isolated RNA sample was fully reverse transcribed, so sequencing captured expressed TCRB transcripts. Naive, central memory and regulatory T cell samples came to a mean of around 3.3 million reads. Only in-frame clones appear in the TCRdb table, and some are missing; sequencing was by immunoSEQ multiplex PCR. The sample shows hundreds of thousands of clones, about an eighth of them seen only once. The CDR3 consists of 12 residues. The germline V gene has CDR1 SEHNR and CDR2 FQNEAQ (reference sequence). Trimming stripped 5 bases from V and 4 bases from J, with 5 bases between. These data originate in a study of beta chain features in type 1 diabetes.

Findings of the study overall: Comparison showed that naive, central memory and Treg TCRB repertoires appeared more similar among patients than among healthy donors. Across all four CD4+ subsets, people with type 1 diabetes showed modestly shorter TCRB CDR3s. A pattern of fewer insertions and more deletions at VDJ junctions was seen in type 1 diabetes patients.

The sequencing input was naive CD4+ T cells from blood. This clonotype was sampled from a man aged 18 to 29 with type 1 diabetes. V gene TRBV7-9 combines with J gene TRBJ2-2; the D is unclear. CDR3 amino acids: CASSLGTGELFF. The CDR3 region has the DNA TGTGCCAGCAGCCTTGGCACCGGGGAGCTGTTTTTT. Full variable domain (outside the CDR3, taken from reference TRBV7-9 and TRBJ2-2): DTGVSQNPRHKITKRGQNVTFRCDPISEHNRLYWYRQTLGQGPEFLTYFQNEAQLEKSRLLSDRFSAERPKGSFSTLEIQRTEQGDSAMYLCASSLGTGELFFGEGSRLTVL.